A single sample is the source of the 17 T cell receptor beta chains below, sequenced in a study of blood T cell repertoires in COVID-19. Assay: immunoSEQ multiplex PCR; the TCRdb copy retains only in-frame clones and omits some. The repertoire has 120,000 or so clones, about four fifths of them found once; the top ten carry 15% to 20%. Sequencing input: peripheral blood. The receptors were gathered from a man aged 55-75 years with active or convalescent COVID-19.

The J gene is TRBJ1-2, the V gene TRBV2; D remains unclear. Germline V gene sequence: CDR1 SNHLY, CDR2 FYNNEI. V was cut by 0 bases and J by 3 bases, with 5 bases left in between. This CDR3 has 13 residues. CDR3 in DNA: TGTGCCAGCAGTGAAGCTCGGGACTATGGCTACACCTTC. This translates into CASSEARDYGYTF.

This clone occurred once. The V and J genes are TRBV18 and TRBJ2-1; 10 bases match TRBD2. Germline loops: CDR1 KGHSH, CDR2 LQKENI. This CDR3 contains 13 residues. J gave up 10 bases and V 7 bases, and 7 bases lay outside the gene matches. CDR3 sequence (DNA): TGTGCCAGCTTACCGGGACTAGCGATGGAGCAGTTCTTC. It yields the protein CASLPGLAMEQFF.

The chain uses TRBV9 and TRBJ2-7, with TRBD2 as a possible D gene (7 bases). The V gene's germline CDR1 is SGDLS and CDR2 YYNGEE. The CDR3 is made up of 14 amino acids. Trimming shortened V by 2 bases and J by 3 bases, and 12 bases separated the two germline ends. This chain's CDR3 is CASSVGGGLYEQYF. As DNA, the CDR3 is TGTGCCAGCAGCGTCGGCGGGGGCCTCTACGAGCAGTACTTC.

This clone was found once. The V call is TRBV5-4, the J call TRBJ1-2; D is undetermined. Germline values: CDR1 SGHNT, CDR2 YYREEE (reference sequence). The CDR3 totals 15 residues. V lost 4 bases to trimming and J lost 1 base, with 14 bases between them. The CDR3: CASSRTRELNYGYTF. CDR3 in DNA: TGTGCCAGCAGCCGGACCCGGGAGCTTAACTATGGCTACACCTTC.

Details on this clone: This same CDR3 is encoded by further DNA sequences in the sample. V gene TRBV3-1 (or the pseudogene TRBV3-2) combines with J gene TRBJ2-7; the D is unclear. The CDR3 has 12 residues. V was pared by 4 bases and J by 0 bases, with 4 bases between. Germline CDR1 is LGHDT and CDR2 is YNNKEL (reference sequence). The CDR3 DNA reads as TGTGCCAGCAGCCGTAGCTCCTACGAGCAGTACTTC. Protein sequence: CASSRSSYEQYF.

The V gene is TRBV29-1, the J gene TRBJ2-2; 12 bases line up with TRBD1. Trimming cost V 6 bases and J 3 bases; bases outside gene matches: 8. The CDR3 has 16 residues. Looked up from germline, CDR1 is SQVTM and CDR2 is ANQGSEA. The CDR3 is CSVPRGTGGYTGELFF. CDR3 coding DNA: TGCAGCGTCCCCCGGGGGACAGGGGGCTACACCGGGGAGCTGTTTTTT.

This clone was seen a few times. The CDR3 loop reads CASSLQGGSNQPQHF. DNA of the CDR3: TGTGCCAGCAGCTTACAGGGTGGTAGCAATCAGCCCCAGCATTTT. The V and J genes are TRBV7-2 and TRBJ1-5; a possible D gene is TRBD1 (5 bases). V was clipped by 2 bases and J by 0 bases, with 8 bases between them. The germline CDR1 and CDR2 sequences are SGHTA and FQGNSA. The CDR3 sequence is 15 residues long.

This clone was seen a single time. This chain joins TRBV24-1 and TRBJ2-1; 13 nucleotides agree with TRBD2. The CDR3 sequence is 17 residues long. Per germline, CDR1 KGHDR and CDR2 SFDVKD. V dropped 9 bases and J dropped 0; count of bases not matched to a gene: 7. The CDR3 protein is CATSGTSGIRSYNEQFF. The CDR3 bases are TGTGCCACCTCCGGGACTAGCGGGATTCGCTCCTACAATGAGCAGTTCTTC.

The chain couples TRBV7-3 to TRBJ2-1, with 12 nucleotides matching TRBD2. V was clipped by 2 bases and J by 12 bases; unmatched bases: 5. CDR3 length: 14 residues. Germline assignment: CDR1 SGHTA and CDR2 FQGTGA. The CDR3 coding sequence is TGTGCCAGCAGCTTACTAGCGGGAGGGCAGGCGCAGTTCTTC. This gives the protein CASSLLAGGQAQFF.

The chain employs TRBV6-6 and TRBJ2-7, with TRBD2 identical over 7 bases. V lost 5 bases to trimming and J lost 3 bases; unmatched junction nucleotides: 4. CDR1 MNHNY and CDR2 SVGAGI come from the germline V gene (reference sequence). CDR3 length equals 13 residues. CDR3 protein: CASSPGTNYEQYF. In nucleotides, the CDR3 is TGTGCCAGCAGTCCCGGGACTAACTACGAGCAGTACTTC.

This clone has a handful of counts. The chain couples TRBV7-8 to TRBJ2-7, with 7 bases identical to TRBD2. Looked up from germline, CDR1 is SGHVS and CDR2 is FQNEAQ. The CDR3 is 14 residues long. J gave up 2 bases and V 4 bases, and 5 bases lay outside the gene matches. CDR3 in DNA: TGTGCCAGCAGCTCTTCCGGGACTACCTACGAGCAGTACTTC. Residues: CASSSSGTTYEQYF. The whole variable domain, remainder taken from reference TRBV7-8 and TRBJ2-7, is GAGVSQSPRYKVAKRGQDVALRCDPISGHVSLFWYQQALGQGPEFLTYFQNEAQLDKSGLPSDRFFAERPEGSVSTLKIQRTQQEDSAVYLCASSSSGTTYEQYFGPGTRLTVT.

This clone appeared once. The chain joins TRBV5-6 to TRBJ2-2, with 12 bases fitting TRBD2. The J segment lost 4 bases and the V segment lost 4 bases, leaving 8 bases of the junction unmatched. The CDR3 is 17 residues long. Germline loops: CDR1 SGHDT, CDR2 YYEEEE. The CDR3 sequence is CASSGGLAGYLTGELFF. The CDR3 nucleotides are TGTGCCAGCAGCGGGGGACTAGCGGGTTACCTCACCGGGGAGCTGTTTTTT.

The CDR3 here is CASSNPGLGPNEQFF. Written as DNA, the CDR3 is TGTGCCAGCAGCAACCCGGGACTAGGCCCAAATGAGCAGTTCTTC. The chain employs TRBV28 and TRBJ2-1; 8 bases match TRBD2. The CDR3 has 15 amino acids. J lost 7 bases, V lost 6 bases, and 11 bases had no gene match. Germline assignment: CDR1 MDHEN and CDR2 SYDVKM.

The chain couples TRBV4-2 to TRBJ2-7, with unresolved D. V lost 1 base and J lost 2, with 15 bases in between. Germline CDR1 is LGHNA and CDR2 is YNFKEQ. There are 16 residues in the CDR3. DNA of the CDR3: TGTGCCAGCAGCCAAGGCGGCCGCCACCCCCCCTACGAGCAGTACTTC. It yields the protein CASSQGGRHPPYEQYF.

This chain joins TRBV7-2 and TRBJ1-2; D call uncertain. Trimming took off 8 bases at V and 7 bases at J, with 14 bases between the two ends. Germline CDR1 reads SGHTA; CDR2 reads FQGNSA. The CDR3 totals 12 residues. CDR3 sequence: CASVEDYVGYTF. The CDR3 bases are TGTGCCAGCGTCGAAGACTATGTTGGCTACACCTTC.

V gene TRBV24-1 combines with J gene TRBJ1-1, with D uncertain. The CDR3 is made up of 13 amino acids. The V gene's germline CDR1 is KGHDR and CDR2 SFDVKD. V dropped 3 bases and J dropped 2 bases, with 6 bases sitting between them. CDR3 in amino acids: CATSDPGNTEAFF. In DNA, the CDR3 is TGTGCCACCAGTGATCCGGGTAACACTGAAGCTTTCTTT.

The chain couples TRBV4-1 to TRBJ2-7; 7 nucleotides match TRBD1. The V segment lost 1 base and the J segment 6 bases; nucleotides outside the gene matches: 27. The CDR3 consists of 21 residues. CDR1 and CDR2 (germline): MGHRA, YSYEKL. The CDR3 loop is CASSQVGSAFRLTGKRPEQYF. The DNA for the CDR3 is TGCGCCAGCAGCCAAGTAGGGTCCGCCTTTCGCTTGACAGGGAAAAGGCCCGAGCAGTACTTC.